The clone carrying this TCR beta chain was seen more than once but under ten times. Its antigen is still unknown. This record comes from a study of cytomegalovirus exposure and HLA in healthy donors. Study findings and constraints: Later analysis showed TCR association rates varying by HLA locus, highest for DRB1 and lowest for HLA-C. Within the data, a cluster of highly shared sequence variants was likely a sequencing artifact.

Trimming pared 0 bases from V and 7 bases from J, leaving 13 bases between. Germline V gene lookup returns CDR1 LGHNA and CDR2 YNFKEQ. The CDR3 sequence is 14 residues long. The PCR ran on 60 Vbeta and 13 Jbeta primers. The authors' processing: An analysis that came later counted 80 million or so unique TCR beta chains, 9 million to 12 million shared. The protocol was immunoSEQ multiplex PCR, while the TCRdb copy is restricted to in-frame clones and leaves out a portion. V and J calls and clone size are those listed in that table; D and trimming were worked out from the DNA. This sample has fewer than 100,000 clones, with roughly 78% found just once.

The genes are TRBV4-2 and TRBJ2-7; possibly TRBD2 for D (5 bases). Material for sequencing was PBMCs. This receptor was identified in a male donor in good health and CMV-seropositive. The CDR3 spells CASSQDWSTGEQYF. In DNA, the CDR3 is TGTGCCAGCAGCCAAGATTGGTCAACGGGAGAGCAGTACTTC.